The T cell receptor (beta chain) described here comes from a study of T cell responses to AZD1222 COVID-19 vaccine. Study background: Samples with a second dose at about 4 or about 12 weeks were pooled together.

With regard to this clone: Its antigen remains unidentified.

Profiled with immunoSEQ multiplex PCR; TCRdb holds only in-frame clones, not every one. The sample has some 120,000 clones; about nine tenths are singletons. Findings of the study overall: Only 5 or 6 people who got AZD1222 tested seropositive at baseline. Repertoires in all cases were sampled only once the peak T cell response had passed. Along spike, vaccine-associated CD4 TCRs were found throughout, with dominance at 160-218 and 743-854.

The CDR3 runs 14 residues. Between the trimmed V and J ends, which lost 6 bases and 4 bases, there was a span of 15 bases. The V gene's germline CDR1 is MNHEY and CDR2 SVGAGI. This specimen was peripheral blood, taken on day 0 of AZD1222 vaccination. The gene calls are TRBV6-5 and TRBJ1-2; possibly TRBD1 for D (5 bases). The receptor was isolated from an adult in good health. CDR3 sequence (DNA): TGTGCCAGCAGGGGTTTTGGGGCTGGCTATGGCTACACCTTC. This sequence encodes CASRGFGAGYGYTF.